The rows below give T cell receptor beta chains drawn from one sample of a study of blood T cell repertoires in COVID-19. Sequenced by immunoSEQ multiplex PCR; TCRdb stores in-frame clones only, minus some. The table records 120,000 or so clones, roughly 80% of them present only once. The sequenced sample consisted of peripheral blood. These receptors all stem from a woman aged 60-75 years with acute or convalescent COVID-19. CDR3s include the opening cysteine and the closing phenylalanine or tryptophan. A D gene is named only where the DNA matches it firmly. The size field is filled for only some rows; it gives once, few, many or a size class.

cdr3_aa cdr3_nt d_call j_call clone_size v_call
CAISGTFQETQYF TGTGCCATCAGTGGGACTTTCCAAGAGACCCAGTACTTC . TRBJ2-5 . TRBV10-3
CASSWGRASNQPQHF TGTGCCAGCAGTTGGGGGAGGGCGAGCAATCAGCCCCAGCATTTT . TRBJ1-5 . TRBV6-6
CASSYREGRNQPQHF TGTGCCAGCAGTTACCGGGAAGGACGCAATCAGCCCCAGCATTTT . TRBJ1-5 . TRBV6-5
CASSQKTSGGHTLTGELFF TGTGCCAGCAGTCAAAAGACTAGCGGGGGCCATACTCTCACCGGGGAGCTGTTTTTT TRBD2 TRBJ2-2 . TRBV7-9
CASSPRTLNTEAFF TGCGCCAGCAGCCCTCGGACACTTAACACTGAAGCTTTCTTT . TRBJ1-1 . TRBV4-1
CAWGPTGNTIYF TGTGCCTGGGGCCCGACAGGAAACACCATATATTTT . TRBJ1-3 . TRBV30
CASSSGLASTDTQYF TGCGCCAGCAGCTCAGGACTAGCAAGCACAGATACGCAGTATTTT TRBD2 TRBJ2-3 . TRBV5-1
CASSTGTSVDTQYF TGTGCCAGCAGCACTGGGACTAGCGTAGATACGCAGTATTTT TRBD2 TRBJ2-3 . TRBV11-1
CASSQTSSVAETQYF TGTGCCAGCAGCCAAACTTCTTCAGTAGCAGAGACCCAGTACTTC . TRBJ2-5 . TRBV3-1/TRBV3-2
CASNRGGGYTF TGTGCCAGTAACAGAGGGGGAGGCTACACCTTC . TRBJ1-2 . TRBV28
CASSRQGARETQYF TGTGCCAGCAGTCGTCAGGGGGCCAGGGAGACCCAGTACTTC TRBD1 TRBJ2-5 . TRBV6-6
CASSFDRGNYGYTF TGTGCCAGCAGCTTTGACAGGGGCAACTATGGCTACACCTTC TRBD1 TRBJ1-2 . TRBV5-6
CATLGRGENIQYF TGTGCCACCCTGGGGCGGGGGGAAAACATTCAGTACTTC TRBD2 TRBJ2-4 . TRBV3-1/TRBV3-2
CASSGQGNSPLHF TGTGCCAGCAGTGGTCAGGGGAATTCACCCCTCCACTTT . TRBJ1-6 . TRBV2
CASRRLRAGAWGQPQHF TGTGCCAGCAGACGGCTCCGGGCGGGGGCGTGGGGTCAGCCCCAGCATTTT . TRBJ1-5 . TRBV28
CASSITGTGLQEQYF TGTGCCAGCAGTATTACCGGGACAGGGTTACAAGAGCAGTACTTC TRBD1 TRBJ2-7 . TRBV28
CASSISAGGPNEQFF TGTGCCAGTAGCATATCAGCGGGGGGGCCCAATGAGCAGTTCTTC TRBD2 TRBJ2-1 . TRBV19
CSAATGAGMNTEAFF TGCAGCGCCGCGACAGGGGCGGGAATGAACACTGAAGCTTTCTTT TRBD1 TRBJ1-1 . TRBV29-1
CASSLRSEGEQFF TGTGCCAGCAGCTTAAGGTCAGAGGGTGAGCAGTTCTTC . TRBJ2-1 . TRBV7-3
CASRRTSGGAAGWEDTQYF TGTGCCAGCAGACGAACTAGCGGGGGGGCCGCGGGGTGGGAAGATACGCAGTATTTT TRBD2 TRBJ2-3 . TRBV28
CASDSRLGDEQYF TGTGCCAGCGATAGCCGTTTAGGGGACGAGCAGTACTTC . TRBJ2-7 . TRBV2
CASSGIGDWEGYTF TGTGCCAGCAGCGGGATAGGGGACTGGGAGGGCTACACCTTC . TRBJ1-2 . TRBV9
CASSPQGSAYEQYF TGTGCCAGCAGTCCCCAGGGTTCGGCCTACGAGCAGTACTTC . TRBJ2-7 . TRBV28
CASRQVAGSSYNEQFF TGCGCCAGCAGACAAGTAGCGGGAAGCTCCTACAATGAGCAGTTCTTC TRBD2 TRBJ2-1 . TRBV5-1
CASRTGGGKTQYF TGTGCCAGCAGAACAGGGGGCGGGAAGACCCAGTACTTC TRBD1 TRBJ2-5 . TRBV28
CASRMTGGIETQYF TGTGCCAGTAGAATGACAGGGGGAATCGAGACCCAGTACTTC TRBD1 TRBJ2-5 once TRBV19
CASGLNPQGAGGELFF TGTGCTAGTGGTCTGAACCCACAGGGGGCCGGCGGGGAGCTGTTTTTT TRBD1 TRBJ2-2 . TRBV12-5
CASSRDRGPPFFRTDTQYF TGTGCCAGCAGCAGGGACAGGGGGCCACCTTTCTTTCGCACAGATACGCAGTATTTT TRBD1 TRBJ2-3 . TRBV7-3
CASSPDSFYEQYF TGTGCCAGCAGCCCGGACAGTTTCTACGAGCAGTACTTC . TRBJ2-7 . TRBV4-2
CASSANRAHNEKLFF TGTGCCAGCAGTGCCAACAGGGCGCATAATGAAAAACTGTTTTTT . TRBJ1-4 . TRBV2
CSAPDQETQYF TGCAGTGCTCCCGACCAAGAGACCCAGTACTTC . TRBJ2-5 . TRBV20-1
CASSLPGPGSHSNQPQHF TGTGCCAGCAGCTTGCCGGGTCCGGGGTCCCATAGCAATCAGCCCCAGCATTTT . TRBJ1-5 . TRBV5-4
CASSSGGLTDTQYF TGTGCCAGTAGTAGCGGGGGGCTCACAGATACGCAGTATTTT TRBD2 TRBJ2-3 once TRBV19
CASSHTGTGAQPQHF TGTGCCAGCAGCCATACCGGGACAGGGGCTCAGCCCCAGCATTTT TRBD1 TRBJ1-5 . TRBV4-2
CSVVRQGNTEAFF TGCAGCGTTGTGCGGCAGGGGAACACTGAAGCTTTCTTT . TRBJ1-1 . TRBV29-1
CASSLDRGRTEAFF TGTGCCAGCTCACTTGACAGGGGACGGACTGAAGCTTTCTTT TRBD1 TRBJ1-1 few TRBV18
CAWDRRAGHTEAFF TGTGCCTGGGATAGGAGGGCAGGGCACACTGAAGCTTTCTTT . TRBJ1-1 . TRBV30
CASGRGERGYGYTF TGTGCCAGTGGTAGGGGGGAACGCGGCTATGGCTACACCTTC . TRBJ1-2 few TRBV19
CASSWNSGTANEKLFF TGTGCCAGCAGTTGGAACTCCGGGACAGCTAATGAAAAACTGTTTTTT TRBD1 TRBJ1-4 . TRBV28
CASDQTGTVLNYGYTF TGTGCCAGCGACCAAACCGGGACAGTACTTAACTATGGCTACACCTTC TRBD1 TRBJ1-2 . TRBV28
CASSIGDRGYEQYF TGTGCCAGCAGCATTGGGGACAGGGGCTACGAGCAGTACTTC TRBD1 TRBJ2-7 few TRBV2
CASSPSADQGAWGYTF TGTGCCAGCAGCCCCTCGGCAGACCAGGGGGCGTGGGGCTACACCTTC TRBD1 TRBJ1-2 . TRBV11-2
CASSPPLGAVSTSGNTIYF TGCGCCAGCAGCCCACCCCTCGGCGCTGTTAGCACTTCTGGAAACACCATATATTTT . TRBJ1-3 . TRBV4-1
CASSLVTGSGQETQYF TGTGCCAGCAGTTTGGTCACAGGGTCGGGCCAAGAGACCCAGTACTTC . TRBJ2-5 . TRBV28
CSVSGGVSYEQYF TGCAGCGTCTCGGGGGGGGTCTCCTACGAGCAGTACTTC TRBD2 TRBJ2-7 . TRBV29-1
CGTSGGIGYEQYF TGTGGGACTAGCGGGGGGATCGGGTACGAGCAGTACTTC TRBD2 TRBJ2-7 . TRBV7-2
CASRLGTAEPNTGELFF TGTGCCAGTAGACTAGGGACAGCCGAACCAAACACCGGGGAGCTGTTTTTT . TRBJ2-2 . TRBV21-1
CASSYERGTPQHF TGTGCCAGCAGTTACGAACGGGGTACGCCCCAGCATTTT . TRBJ1-5 . TRBV6-5
CARSLGRGKSRNTGELFF TGTGCCAGAAGCTTGGGCAGGGGGAAAAGCCGGAACACCGGGGAGCTGTTTTTT TRBD1 TRBJ2-2 . TRBV5-3
CASSHPPAGAQYF TGTGCCAGCAGCCACCCGCCAGCGGGGGCGCAGTATTTT TRBD2 TRBJ2-3 once TRBV11-3
CASSAGVDNEQFF TGTGCCAGCAGCGCGGGAGTGGACAATGAGCAGTTCTTC TRBD2 TRBJ2-1 few TRBV7-3
CASSTSSGTGNTIYF TGTGCCAGCAGCACCTCCTCCGGGACTGGAAACACCATATATTTT . TRBJ1-3 . TRBV16